The source of this T cell receptor beta chain is a study of T cell responses to AZD1222 COVID-19 vaccine. Findings and caveats of the study: The CD4 TCRs associated with vaccination extended across spike and predominated at 160-218 and 743-854. At baseline, just six or seven AZD1222 recipients tested seropositive. Females made up more of the donors, who were largely white British, and clonal diversity may have come out too low.

Germline CDR1 and CDR2: DFQATT and SNEGSKA (reference sequence). Trimming at V came to 3 bases and at J to 0 bases, leaving 6 bases not matched to a gene. The CDR3 consists of 17 residues. The repertoire was sequenced with immunoSEQ multiplex PCR; TCRdb's copy has only in-frame clones and lacks some. The data hold 99,000 or so clones, with roughly 86% observed a single time. Notes on this clone: Its antigen is unknown.

The material sequenced was peripheral blood, taken 28 days after the second dose of the MenACWY control vaccine. This receptor was taken from an adult who received the MenACWY meningococcal vaccine as a control. The chain uses TRBV20-1 and TRBJ2-5; 14 bases match TRBD2. The CDR3 nucleotides read TGCAGTGCTAGTTTGGGACTAGCGGGGGAGAACCAAGAGACCCAGTACTTC. This translates into CSASLGLAGENQETQYF.